The clone carrying this T cell receptor (beta chain) was seen more than once but under ten times. What it recognizes is unknown. Using immunoSEQ multiplex PCR, the repertoire was profiled, and TCRdb retains in-frame clones only, with some absent. The sample consists of fewer than 95,000 clones, around 91% of them appearing once. The data are from a study of OX40 agonist ivuxolimab in advanced cancers. General study findings and limits: The mean number of expanded clones was higher in CD8+ T cells than in CD4+.

Trimming pared 2 bases from V and 7 bases from J, leaving 15 bases between. Germline CDR1 SGHTS, CDR2 YDEGEE. CDR3 size: 14 residues. V is TRBV5-8 and J is TRBJ1-1, with D possibly TRBD1 on 5 matching bases. This TCR was recovered from an adult with an advanced solid tumor such as melanoma, head and neck, liver or kidney cancer. Material: CD4+ or CD8+ T cells sorted from blood, obtained in a trial of the OX40 agonist ivuxolimab. CDR3 sequence: CASSFIGEMGEAFF. The DNA for the CDR3 is TGTGCCAGCAGCTTTATAGGGGAGATGGGTGAAGCTTTCTTT. The full variable domain, with the rest looked up from reference TRBV5-8 and TRBJ1-1, is EAGVTQSPTHLIKTRGQQATLRCSPISGHTSVYWYQQALGLGLQFLLWYDEGEERNRGNFPPRFSGRQFPNYSSELNVNALELEDSALYLCASSFIGEMGEAFFGQGTRLTVV.